Reported below is one T cell receptor beta chain. The antigen is unknown. The sample originates from a study of T cells in localized non-small cell lung cancer. General study results and limits: There was higher T cell clonality in uninvolved adjacent lung than in tumor, and it was highest there. Increased T cell density in blood showed an association with longer overall survival. Detection in adjacent lung was observed for a median about 50 of the top 100 tumor clones. Heterogeneity remains possible because sequencing was limited to only one tumor region.

The V end lost 4 bases, the J end lost 3 bases, and 17 bases lay between the germline ends. Germline V gene lookup returns CDR1 MNHNY and CDR2 SVGAGI (reference sequence). The CDR3 sequence is 16 residues long. Profiling relied on immunoSEQ multiplex PCR, and the TCRdb table lists in-frame clones only, not all of them. The sample yields about 19,000 clones, approximately 90% seen once. The sequenced sample was peripheral blood, obtained before any cancer treatment. This chain uses TRBV6-6 with TRBJ2-3; D is undetermined. The origin of this receptor is a male donor older than 55 with stage I squamous cell lung carcinoma. In DNA form, the CDR3 reads TGTGCCAGCAGTTTCCCCGATTGGGGATATACAGATACGCAGTATTTT. Its protein is CASSFPDWGYTDTQYF.